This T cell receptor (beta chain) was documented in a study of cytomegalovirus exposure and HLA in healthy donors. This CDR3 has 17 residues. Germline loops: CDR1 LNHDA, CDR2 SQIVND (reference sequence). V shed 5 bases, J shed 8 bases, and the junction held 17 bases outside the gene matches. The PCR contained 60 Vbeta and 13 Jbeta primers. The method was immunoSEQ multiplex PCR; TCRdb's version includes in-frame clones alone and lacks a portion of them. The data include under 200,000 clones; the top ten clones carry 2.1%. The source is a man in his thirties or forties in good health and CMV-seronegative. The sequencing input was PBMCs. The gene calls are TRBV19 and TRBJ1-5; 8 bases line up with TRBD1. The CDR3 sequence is CASSGQRGGQGGEPQHF. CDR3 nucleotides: TGTGCCAGTAGTGGCCAAAGGGGAGGACAGGGTGGAGAGCCCCAGCATTTT.